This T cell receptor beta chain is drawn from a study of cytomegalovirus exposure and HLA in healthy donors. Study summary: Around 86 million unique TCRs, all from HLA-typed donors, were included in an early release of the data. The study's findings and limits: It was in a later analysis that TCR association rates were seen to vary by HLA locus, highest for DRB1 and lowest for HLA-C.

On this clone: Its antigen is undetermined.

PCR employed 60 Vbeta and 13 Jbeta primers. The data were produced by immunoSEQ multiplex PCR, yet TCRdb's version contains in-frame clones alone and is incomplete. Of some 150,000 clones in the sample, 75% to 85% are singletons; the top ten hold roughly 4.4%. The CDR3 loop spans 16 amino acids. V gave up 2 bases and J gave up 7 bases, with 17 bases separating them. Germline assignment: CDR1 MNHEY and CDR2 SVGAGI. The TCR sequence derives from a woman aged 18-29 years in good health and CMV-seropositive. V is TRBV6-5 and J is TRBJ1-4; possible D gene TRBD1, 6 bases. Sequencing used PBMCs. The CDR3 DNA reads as TGTGCCAGCAGTTACGCACAGTGGGGACAAGTTGAAAAACTGTTTTTT. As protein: CASSYAQWGQVEKLFF.